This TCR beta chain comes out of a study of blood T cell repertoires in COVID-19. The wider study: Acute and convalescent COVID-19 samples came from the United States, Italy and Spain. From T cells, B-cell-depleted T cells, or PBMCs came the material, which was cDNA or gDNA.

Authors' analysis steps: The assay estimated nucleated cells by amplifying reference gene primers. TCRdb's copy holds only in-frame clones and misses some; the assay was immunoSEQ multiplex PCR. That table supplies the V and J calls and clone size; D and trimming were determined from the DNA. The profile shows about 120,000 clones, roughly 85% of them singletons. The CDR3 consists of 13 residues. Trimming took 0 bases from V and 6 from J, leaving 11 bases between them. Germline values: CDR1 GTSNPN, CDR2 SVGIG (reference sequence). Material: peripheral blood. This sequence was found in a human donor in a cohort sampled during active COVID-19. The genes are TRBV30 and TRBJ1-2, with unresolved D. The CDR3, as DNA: TGTGCCTGGAGTGTCGAGGGAAGTCATGGCTACACCTTC. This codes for CAWSVEGSHGYTF.